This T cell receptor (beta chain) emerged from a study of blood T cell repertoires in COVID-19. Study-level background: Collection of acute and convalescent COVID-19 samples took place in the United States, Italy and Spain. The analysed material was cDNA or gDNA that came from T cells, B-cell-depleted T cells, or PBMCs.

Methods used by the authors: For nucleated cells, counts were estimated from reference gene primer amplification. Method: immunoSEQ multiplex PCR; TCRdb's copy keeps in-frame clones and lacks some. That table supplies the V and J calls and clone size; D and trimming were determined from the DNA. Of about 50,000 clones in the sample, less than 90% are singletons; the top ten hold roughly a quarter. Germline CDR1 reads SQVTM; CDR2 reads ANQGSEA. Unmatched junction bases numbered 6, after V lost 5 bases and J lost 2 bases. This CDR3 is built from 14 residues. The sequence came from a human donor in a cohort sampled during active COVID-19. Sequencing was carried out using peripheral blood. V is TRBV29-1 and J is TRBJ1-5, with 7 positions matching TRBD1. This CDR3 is CSVTDRVGNQPQHF. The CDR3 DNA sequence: TGCAGCGTTACAGACAGGGTCGGCAATCAGCCCCAGCATTTT.